One TCR beta chain is described in this entry. This clone's antigen is unknown. No base-level quality is on record; no much larger clone is a single base apart. The entry originates in a study of technical replicates of blood from several donors (dated by TCRdb to the late 2010s). Deletion took 2 bases off V and 1 base off J, with a span of 18 bases between the germline ends. CDR1 and CDR2 were assigned from the germline V gene as SGHVS and FNYEAQ. The CDR3 has 18 amino acids, counting the end cysteine and phenylalanine. Of all the DNA, just the CDR3 is kept, 54 bases in frame from base 1. Library creation used the immunoSEQ multiplex PCR assay. Entries here come from immuneACCESS through TCRdb and include only in-frame sequences with V and J called. Some clones fail to appear in such tables; in the studies checked, an unresolved V gene covers under half of the shortfall, and the cause of the remainder is unknown. The sample data list around 76,000 clones, and over 75% of these were observed just once. The ten largest clones add up to just under 0.25% of the sample.

The sample taken for sequencing was T cells isolated from PBMCs. This clonotype was obtained from a human donor in good health. The rearranged segments are TRBV7-6 and TRBJ1-3; the D gene cannot be resolved reliably. CDR3 sequence: CASSLNSIYSRSGNTIYF. Read as DNA, the sequence is TGTGCCAGCAGCTTAAACAGCATCTACAGCCGATCTGGAAACACCATATATTTT.